This T cell receptor beta chain was sequenced in a study of cytomegalovirus exposure and HLA in healthy donors. PCR was performed using 60 Vbeta and 13 Jbeta primers. In the authors' workflow: Some 11 million of the 75 million to 95 million unique TCR beta chains counted in a later analysis were shared. Clones were read by immunoSEQ multiplex PCR, and TCRdb kept only the in-frame ones, dropping some. V, J and clone size reflect that table, while D and trimming were determined from the DNA. Of around 250,000 clones in the sample, over 70% were seen once. CDR1 and CDR2 (germline): SGHAT, FQNNGV. The CDR3 totals 13 residues. Remarks on this clone: Its antigen is currently unknown. An end of the junction differs from the germline gene, which may be a read error.

Findings and limits, study-wide: According to the study, around 150 TCR beta chains were cytomegalovirus-associated. Of the V segments, some could not be distinguished, including TRBV6-2 and TRBV6-3, and were excluded. Confirmation in vitro established that a few CMV-associated chains were specific for CMV antigens.

This TCR was sampled from a woman aged 60 to 75 in good health and CMV-seropositive. Sequences were obtained from PBMCs. This chain uses TRBV11-2 with TRBJ2-7; TRBD1 agrees at 9 bases. The CDR3 spells CASSLDPRDREHF. CDR3 bases: TGTGCCAGCAGCTTAGATCCCCGGGACAGGGAACACTTC. The variable domain in full, completed from reference TRBV11-2 and TRBJ2-7, reads EAGVAQSPRYKIIEKRQSVAFWCNPISGHATLYWYQQILGQGPKLLIQFQNNGVVDDSQLPKDRFSAERLKGVDSTLKIQPAKLEDSAVYLCASSLDPRDREHFGPGTRLTVT.